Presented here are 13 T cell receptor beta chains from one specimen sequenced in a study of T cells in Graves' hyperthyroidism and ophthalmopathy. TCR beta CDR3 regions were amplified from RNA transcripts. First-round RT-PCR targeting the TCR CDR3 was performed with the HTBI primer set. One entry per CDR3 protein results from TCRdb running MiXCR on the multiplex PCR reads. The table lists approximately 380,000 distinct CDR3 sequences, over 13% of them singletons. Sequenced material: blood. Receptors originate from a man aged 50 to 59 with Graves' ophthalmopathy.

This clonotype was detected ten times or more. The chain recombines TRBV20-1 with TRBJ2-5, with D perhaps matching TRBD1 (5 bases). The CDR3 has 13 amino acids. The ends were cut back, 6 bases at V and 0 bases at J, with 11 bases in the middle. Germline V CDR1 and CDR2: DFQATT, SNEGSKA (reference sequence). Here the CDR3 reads CSARGRYQETQYF. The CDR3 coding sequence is TGCAGTGCAAGGGGCAGATACCAAGAGACCCAGTACTTC.

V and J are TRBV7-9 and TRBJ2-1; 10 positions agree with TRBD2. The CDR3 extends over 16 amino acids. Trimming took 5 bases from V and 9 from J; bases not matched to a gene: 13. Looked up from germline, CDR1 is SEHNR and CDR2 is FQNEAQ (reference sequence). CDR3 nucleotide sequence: TGTGCCAGCAGCCCCCCCCTAGCGGGAGACCTTAGTGAGCAGTTCTTC. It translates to CASSPPLAGDLSEQFF. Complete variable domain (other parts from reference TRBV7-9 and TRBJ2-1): DTGVSQNPRHKITKRGQNVTFRCDPISEHNRLYWYRQTLGQGPEFLTYFQNEAQLEKSRLLSDRFSAERPKGSFSTLEIQRTEQGDSAMYLCASSPPLAGDLSEQFFGPGTRLTVL.

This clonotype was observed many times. The CDR3 DNA sequence: TGTGCCTACCAGGGTAATCGGCGAAACACCATATATTTT. It yields the protein CAYQGNRRNTIYF. The chain has TRBV30 and TRBJ1-3, with D possibly matching TRBD1 (5 bases). V was trimmed by 7 bases and J by 5 bases, leaving 15 bases between them. The germline CDR1 and CDR2 sequences are GTSNPN and SVGIG (reference sequence). The CDR3 totals 13 residues.

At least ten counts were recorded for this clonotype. This chain's CDR3 is CASSVASTDTQYF. The CDR3 DNA reads TGCGCCAGCAGCGTAGCGAGCACAGATACGCAGTATTTT. The gene calls are TRBV5-1 and TRBJ2-3; possible D gene TRBD2, 5 bases. The V and J ends lost 4 bases and 0 bases respectively, with 6 bases between them. This CDR3 region has 13 residues. The germline V gene encodes CDR1 SGHRS and CDR2 YFSETQ.

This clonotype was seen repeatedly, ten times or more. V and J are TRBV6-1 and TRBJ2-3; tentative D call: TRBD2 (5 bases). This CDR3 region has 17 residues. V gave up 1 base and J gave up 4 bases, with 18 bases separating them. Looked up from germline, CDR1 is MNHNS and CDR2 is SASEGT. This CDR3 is CASSEEGPAGASDTQYF. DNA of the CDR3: TGTGCCAGCAGTGAAGAAGGCCCCGCGGGCGCGTCAGATACGCAGTATTTT.

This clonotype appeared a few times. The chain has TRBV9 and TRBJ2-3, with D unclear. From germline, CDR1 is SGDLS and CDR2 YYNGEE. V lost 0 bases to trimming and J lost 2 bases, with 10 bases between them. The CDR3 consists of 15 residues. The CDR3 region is CASSVERASTDTQYF. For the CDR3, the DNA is TGTGCCAGCAGCGTAGAACGGGCCTCCACAGATACGCAGTATTTT.

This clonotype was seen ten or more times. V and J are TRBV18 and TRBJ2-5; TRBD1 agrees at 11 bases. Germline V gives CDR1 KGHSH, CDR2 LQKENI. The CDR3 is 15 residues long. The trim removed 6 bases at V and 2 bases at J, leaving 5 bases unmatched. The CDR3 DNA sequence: TGTGCCAGCTCTCAAGGGACAGGGGGGCAAGAGACCCAGTACTTC. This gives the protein CASSQGTGGQETQYF. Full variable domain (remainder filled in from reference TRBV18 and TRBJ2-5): NAGVMQNPRHLVRRRGQEARLRCSPMKGHSHVYWYRQLPEEGLKFMVYLQKENIIDESGMPKERFSAEFPKEGPSILRIQQVVRGDSAAYFCASSQGTGGQETQYFGPGTRLLVL.

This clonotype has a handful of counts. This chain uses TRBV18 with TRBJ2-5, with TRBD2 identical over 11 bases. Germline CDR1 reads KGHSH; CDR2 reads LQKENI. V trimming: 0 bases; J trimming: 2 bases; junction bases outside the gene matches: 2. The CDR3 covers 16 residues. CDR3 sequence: CASSPPGTSGQETQYF. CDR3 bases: TGTGCCAGCTCACCACCGGGGACTAGCGGACAAGAGACCCAGTACTTC.

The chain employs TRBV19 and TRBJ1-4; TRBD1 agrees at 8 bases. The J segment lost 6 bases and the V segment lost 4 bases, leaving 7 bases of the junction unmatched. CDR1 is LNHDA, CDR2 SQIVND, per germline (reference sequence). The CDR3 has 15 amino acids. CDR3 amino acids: CASSRGGQAYEKLFF. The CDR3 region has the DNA TGTGCCAGTAGTAGGGGGGGACAGGCCTATGAAAAACTGTTTTTT.

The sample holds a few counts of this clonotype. Here the CDR3 reads CASSSGTGFNTEAFF. CDR3 DNA sequence: TGTGCCAGCAGCTCCGGGACAGGCTTTAATACTGAAGCTTTCTTT. The chain recombines TRBV5-4 with TRBJ1-1, with 8 nucleotides matching TRBD1. Germline-derived CDR1 and CDR2 are SGHNT and YYREEE (reference sequence). This CDR3 comprises 15 residues. V trimming: 3 bases; J trimming: 5 bases; junction bases outside the gene matches: 9. The complete variable domain, with remaining parts taken from reference TRBV5-4 and TRBJ1-1, reads ETGVTQSPTHLIKTRGQQVTLRCSSQSGHNTVSWYQQALGQGPQFIFQYYREEENGRGNFPPRFSGLQFPNYSSELNVNALELDDSALYLCASSSGTGFNTEAFFGQGTRLTVV.

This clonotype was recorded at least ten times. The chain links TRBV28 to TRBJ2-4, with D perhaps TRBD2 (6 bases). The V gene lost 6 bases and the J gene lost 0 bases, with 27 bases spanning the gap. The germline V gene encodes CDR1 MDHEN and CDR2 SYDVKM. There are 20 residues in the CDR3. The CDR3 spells CASSPPEGWLFPLAKNIQYF. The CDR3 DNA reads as TGTGCCAGCAGCCCGCCGGAGGGGTGGCTATTTCCATTAGCCAAAAACATTCAGTACTTC. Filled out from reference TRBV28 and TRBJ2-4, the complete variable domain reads DVKVTQSSRYLVKRTGEKVFLECVQDMDHENMFWYRQDPGLGLRLIYFSYDVKMKEKGDIPEGYSVSREKKERFSLILESASTNQTSMYLCASSPPEGWLFPLAKNIQYFGAGTRLSVL.

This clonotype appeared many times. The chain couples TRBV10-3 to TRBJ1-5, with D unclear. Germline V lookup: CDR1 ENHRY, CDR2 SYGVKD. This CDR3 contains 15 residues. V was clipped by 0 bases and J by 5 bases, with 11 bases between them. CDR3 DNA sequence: TGTGCCATCAGTGAGTCGGATGCCCGTGATCAGCCCCAGCATTTT. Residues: CAISESDARDQPQHF.

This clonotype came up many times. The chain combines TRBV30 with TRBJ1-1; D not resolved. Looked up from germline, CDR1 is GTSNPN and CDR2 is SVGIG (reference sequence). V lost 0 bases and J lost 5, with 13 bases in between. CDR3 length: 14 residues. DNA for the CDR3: TGTGCCTGGAGTGTTTATCCCGTGCGAACTGAAGCTTTCTTT. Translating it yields CAWSVYPVRTEAFF.